The clone carrying this T cell receptor (beta chain) was seen ten or more times. The source of the sample is a study of T-cell reconstitution after alpha-beta-depleted transplantation in children. Preparation of the TCRbeta library involved a method that used unique molecular identifiers. TCRdb re-called the PCR reads with MiXCR, one entry per CDR3 protein. The repertoire includes 450,000 to 600,000 distinct CDR3 sequences, approximately 12% of them detected once, and approximately 2.1% sits in the top ten. Germline V gene lookup returns CDR1 DFQATT and CDR2 SNEGSKA (reference sequence). With 5 bases removed from V and 3 bases from J, the gap between germline ends came to 7 bases. The CDR3 contains 11 residues.

This TCR was recovered from a male patient under 18 who had a stem cell transplant for acute myeloid leukemia, so the T cells may come from the graft donor. Sample: PBMCs, mostly from graft donor cells, taken 360 days after TCRalphabeta/CD19-depleted stem cell transplant. V and J are TRBV20-1 and TRBJ2-5, with a weak D call TRBD2 (6 bases). CDR3 region: CSAAGKETQYF. The CDR3 DNA follows: TGCAGTGCTGCGGGGAAAGAGACCCAGTACTTC.